This note documents a single T cell receptor (beta chain) sequence. Its specificity is not known. This specimen belongs to a study of PD-1 blockade in mismatch repair-deficient tumors. CDR1 is MDHEN and CDR2 is SYDVKM in the germline V gene. V gave up 7 bases and J gave up 5 bases; unmatched junction bases: 14. The CDR3 spans 16 residues. Overall study results and limits: Tumor-resident clones, often absent from pretreatment blood, expanded after pembrolizumab and then contracted.

TCRdb keeps only in-frame clones here, not all; method: immunoSEQ multiplex PCR. This table has over 9,000 clones, approximately 90% appearing once. Time point of the sample: approximately 10-day in vitro stimulation with candidate neoantigen peptide 3. PCR or immunohistochemistry showed mismatch repair deficiency in every enrolled patient. A no-peptide control culture served as baseline for clone fold changes. This chain links TRBV28 with TRBJ2-7; 10 bases agree with TRBD2. Sequencing used cells cultured in vitro, obtained from a patient treated with pembrolizumab. The sequence was collected from an adult with mismatch repair-deficient cancer. The CDR3 DNA follows: TGTGCCAGCAATGACCAAGCGGGAGGGCCTATCAACGAGCAGTACTTC. Its protein product is CASNDQAGGPINEQYF.